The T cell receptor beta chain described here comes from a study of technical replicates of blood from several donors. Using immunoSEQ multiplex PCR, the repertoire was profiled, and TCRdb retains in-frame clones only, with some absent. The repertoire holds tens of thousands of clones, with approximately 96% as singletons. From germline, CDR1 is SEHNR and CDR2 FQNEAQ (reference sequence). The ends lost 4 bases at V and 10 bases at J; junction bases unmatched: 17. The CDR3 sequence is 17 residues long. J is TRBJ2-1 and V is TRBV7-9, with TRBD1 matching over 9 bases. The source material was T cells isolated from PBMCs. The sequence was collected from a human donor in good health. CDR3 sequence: CASSSRRGTGPGVEQFF. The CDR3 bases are TGTGCCAGCAGCTCCCGACGAGGGACAGGGCCCGGAGTCGAGCAGTTCTTC.